The clone carrying this TCR beta chain was observed a handful of times. This record comes from a study of blood T cell repertoires in COVID-19. Study summary: COVID-19 samples from acute and convalescent phases originated in the United States, Italy and Spain. From T cells, B-cell-depleted T cells, or PBMCs came the material, which was cDNA or gDNA.

Per the germline V gene, CDR1 is MGHRA and CDR2 is YSYEKL. V was trimmed by 1 base and J by 0 bases, leaving 16 bases between them. The CDR3 runs to 19 residues. As handled by the study authors: Scientists estimated how many nucleated cells there were by amplifying reference gene primers. Generated by immunoSEQ multiplex PCR, the TCRdb table keeps only in-frame clones and is missing some. The V and J calls and clone size were taken over from that table, and D and trimming were inferred from the DNA. This table holds 100,000 to 150,000 clones, around 89% found once. The receptor comes from a man aged 65 to 79 with active COVID-19. Input material: peripheral blood. The chain employs TRBV4-1 and TRBJ2-6, with D possibly matching TRBD2 (5 bases). The CDR3 region is CASSQGILGSGSGANVLTF. The CDR3 coding sequence is TGCGCCAGCAGCCAAGGGATACTAGGATCGGGCTCTGGGGCCAACGTCCTGACTTTC.